The rows below give T cell receptor beta chains drawn from one sample of a study of Ad26.COV2.S vaccination and SARS-CoV-2 variants. Assay: immunoSEQ multiplex PCR; the TCRdb copy retains only in-frame clones and omits some. The repertoire holds roughly 320,000 clones, just over 85% seen once, with 1.9% in the top ten. This specimen was peripheral blood, taken in a trial of Ad26.COV2.S vaccine versus placebo. The receptors were sampled from a person aged 18-60 years who received the Ad26.COV2.S COVID-19 vaccine or a placebo. CDR3s include the opening cysteine and the closing phenylalanine or tryptophan. The D gene is left open where the match is weak. Where a row states a size, it is once, few, many or the class of an expanded clone; other rows omit it.

j_gene: TRBJ2-5
v_gene: TRBV7-2
abundance: .
d_gene: TRBD1
len: 14
CDR3nt: TGTGCCAGCAGCTTAGTACAGGGACAGCAGACCCAGTACTTC
CDR3aa: CASSLVQGQQTQYF

j_gene: TRBJ1-1
v_gene: TRBV27
abundance: .
d_gene: TRBD1
len: 14
CDR3nt: TGTGCCAGCAGGACAGGGGGCTTGAGCACTGAAGCTTTCTTT
CDR3aa: CASRTGGLSTEAFF

j_gene: TRBJ2-7
v_gene: TRBV9
abundance: .
d_gene: .
len: 15
CDR3nt: TGTGCCAGCAGCGTAGAAGGGGGGATAGGTTACGAGCAGTACTTC
CDR3aa: CASSVEGGIGYEQYF

j_gene: TRBJ2-1
v_gene: TRBV5-1
abundance: .
d_gene: .
len: 15
CDR3nt: TGCGCCAGCAGCTTGAATGAACTAAATAATAATGAGCAGTTCTTC
CDR3aa: CASSLNELNNNEQFF

j_gene: TRBJ2-3
v_gene: TRBV5-1
abundance: once
d_gene: .
len: 11
CDR3nt: TGCGCCAGCAGCGACACAGATACGCAGTATTTT
CDR3aa: CASSDTDTQYF

j_gene: TRBJ1-5
v_gene: TRBV27
abundance: few
d_gene: TRBD1
len: 14
CDR3nt: TGTGCCAGCAGTCTACAGGGGCGCAATCAGCCCCAGCATTTT
CDR3aa: CASSLQGRNQPQHF

j_gene: TRBJ1-5
v_gene: TRBV6-5
abundance: .
d_gene: .
len: 10
CDR3nt: TGTGCCAGCGGCAGCCAGCCCCAGCATTTT
CDR3aa: CASGSQPQHF

j_gene: TRBJ1-2
v_gene: TRBV7-2
abundance: .
d_gene: .
len: 12
CDR3nt: TGCGCCAGCAGCTTAGCGAACTATGGCTACACCTTC
CDR3aa: CASSLANYGYTF

j_gene: TRBJ2-2
v_gene: TRBV9
abundance: .
d_gene: TRBD2
len: 19
CDR3nt: TGTGCCAGCAGCTCGAGACTAGCGGGGGGGCTAAGTGGCACCGGGGAGCTGTTTTTT
CDR3aa: CASSSRLAGGLSGTGELFF

j_gene: TRBJ1-1
v_gene: TRBV6-5
abundance: .
d_gene: .
len: 15
CDR3nt: TGTGCCAGCAGTTGGGGAACAGGGAGGGCTACTGAAGCTTTCTTT
CDR3aa: CASSWGTGRATEAFF

j_gene: TRBJ1-2
v_gene: TRBV5-1
abundance: .
d_gene: TRBD1
len: 15
CDR3nt: TGCGCCAGCAGCTTGTCGACAGGGAAAGGCTATGGCTACACCTTC
CDR3aa: CASSLSTGKGYGYTF

j_gene: TRBJ2-1
v_gene: TRBV5-1
abundance: .
d_gene: TRBD1
len: 16
CDR3nt: TGCGCCAGCAGCTCGTCCGGGACAGGGGGCATCAATGAGCAGTTCTTC
CDR3aa: CASSSSGTGGINEQFF

j_gene: TRBJ2-2
v_gene: TRBV19
abundance: .
d_gene: TRBD2
len: 16
CDR3nt: TGTGCCAGTAGTATATGGCGGGGGGGCCCAACCGGGGAGCTGTTTTTT
CDR3aa: CASSIWRGGPTGELFF

j_gene: TRBJ2-7
v_gene: TRBV19
abundance: .
d_gene: TRBD1
len: 14
CDR3nt: TGTGCCAGTAGTGGGACAGGGGGCGCATACGAGCAGTACTTC
CDR3aa: CASSGTGGAYEQYF

j_gene: TRBJ1-2
v_gene: TRBV9
abundance: .
d_gene: .
len: 15
CDR3nt: TGTGCCAGCAGCGTAGGCTGGGGAACGATTAGTGGCTACACCTTC
CDR3aa: CASSVGWGTISGYTF

j_gene: TRBJ2-2
v_gene: TRBV5-1
abundance: .
d_gene: .
len: 15
CDR3nt: TGCGCCAGCAGCTTCCCAGGGCAGGACACCGGGGAGCTGTTTTTT
CDR3aa: CASSFPGQDTGELFF

j_gene: TRBJ1-3
v_gene: TRBV10-3
abundance: .
d_gene: .
len: 12
CDR3nt: TGTGCCATCAGTGAGCCCGGAAACACCATATATTTT
CDR3aa: CAISEPGNTIYF

j_gene: TRBJ2-3
v_gene: TRBV7-9
abundance: .
d_gene: TRBD2
len: 18
CDR3nt: TGTGCCAGCAGCTCCCTTCGGGCTAGCGGGGGGGGCACAGATACGCAGTATTTT
CDR3aa: CASSSLRASGGGTDTQYF

j_gene: TRBJ1-5
v_gene: TRBV11-2
abundance: .
d_gene: .
len: 15
CDR3nt: TGTGCCAGCAGCTTGTGGGGCCAGGGCAATCAGCCCCAGCATTTT
CDR3aa: CASSLWGQGNQPQHF

j_gene: TRBJ1-1
v_gene: TRBV19
abundance: .
d_gene: .
len: 12
CDR3nt: TGTGCCAGTAGTGGTACGAACACTGAAGCTTTCTTT
CDR3aa: CASSGTNTEAFF

j_gene: TRBJ1-1
v_gene: TRBV10-3
abundance: once
d_gene: .
len: 16
CDR3nt: TGTGCCATCAGTGGAAATTTCGGGGGGGTGAACACTGAAGCTTTCTTT
CDR3aa: CAISGNFGGVNTEAFF

j_gene: TRBJ2-3
v_gene: TRBV6-2/TRBV6-3
abundance: .
d_gene: .
len: 14
CDR3nt: TGTGCCAGCAGTTGGGGCGGGGTGGCAGATACGCAGTATTTT
CDR3aa: CASSWGGVADTQYF

j_gene: TRBJ2-1
v_gene: TRBV5-4
abundance: .
d_gene: TRBD2
len: 15
CDR3nt: TGTGCCAGCACCAATGGACTAGCGGGGGGACCGGAGCAGTTCTTC
CDR3aa: CASTNGLAGGPEQFF

j_gene: TRBJ1-4
v_gene: TRBV3-1/TRBV3-2
abundance: .
d_gene: TRBD1
len: 15
CDR3nt: TGTGCCAGCAGCCAAGCCGGGACAGCGAATGAAAAACTGTTTTTT
CDR3aa: CASSQAGTANEKLFF

j_gene: TRBJ2-1
v_gene: TRBV5-1
abundance: .
d_gene: .
len: 13
CDR3nt: TGCGCCAGCAGCTTGGTAGGGGGCAATGAGCAGTTCTTC
CDR3aa: CASSLVGGNEQFF

j_gene: TRBJ2-2
v_gene: TRBV30
abundance: many
d_gene: .
len: 16
CDR3nt: TGTGCCTGGAGTGGGGGACCATTTACGTACACCGGGGAGCTGTTTTTT
CDR3aa: CAWSGGPFTYTGELFF

j_gene: TRBJ2-7
v_gene: TRBV10-3
abundance: .
d_gene: .
len: 15
CDR3nt: TGTGCCATCAGTGATATGGGGGTCAGTTCCTACGAGCAGTACTTC
CDR3aa: CAISDMGVSSYEQYF

j_gene: TRBJ2-7
v_gene: TRBV7-2
abundance: .
d_gene: TRBD2
len: 14
CDR3nt: TGTGCCAGCAGCTCGACTAGCGGGGGGGCTGAGCAGTACTTC
CDR3aa: CASSSTSGGAEQYF

j_gene: TRBJ1-5
v_gene: TRBV19
abundance: .
d_gene: TRBD1
len: 16
CDR3nt: TGTGCCAGTAGTACCTCCCTGGGGACAGGGGTACAGCCCCAGCATTTT
CDR3aa: CASSTSLGTGVQPQHF

j_gene: TRBJ2-1
v_gene: TRBV4-3
abundance: .
d_gene: TRBD1
len: 17
CDR3nt: TGCGCCAGCAGCCAAGCCCCCGGGACAGGGCTCGACAATGAGCAGTTCTTC
CDR3aa: CASSQAPGTGLDNEQFF

j_gene: TRBJ2-1
v_gene: TRBV2
abundance: .
d_gene: TRBD2
len: 18
CDR3nt: TGTGCCAGCAGTGAAGGGCTAGCGGGGGGCTTCTCCTACAATGAGCAGTTCTTC
CDR3aa: CASSEGLAGGFSYNEQFF

j_gene: TRBJ2-5
v_gene: TRBV10-1
abundance: .
d_gene: .
len: 16
CDR3nt: TGCGCCAGCCACACGGGGGGCGGGCAGGGGGCAGAGACCCAGTACTTC
CDR3aa: CASHTGGGQGAETQYF

j_gene: TRBJ1-4
v_gene: TRBV7-9
abundance: .
d_gene: TRBD1
len: 13
CDR3nt: TGTGCCAGCAGCATGGGACAGACTGAAAAACTGTTTTTT
CDR3aa: CASSMGQTEKLFF

j_gene: TRBJ1-2
v_gene: TRBV21-1
abundance: .
d_gene: .
len: 18
CDR3nt: TGTGCCAGCAGCAAAACCTCGGGCAAAAACCCCGCTAACTATGGCTACACCTTC
CDR3aa: CASSKTSGKNPANYGYTF

j_gene: TRBJ2-2
v_gene: TRBV18
abundance: .
d_gene: TRBD1
len: 16
CDR3nt: TGTGCCAGCTCACCACCGATAACAGGGGAAGCCGGGGAGCTGTTTTTT
CDR3aa: CASSPPITGEAGELFF

j_gene: TRBJ1-2
v_gene: TRBV5-1
abundance: .
d_gene: .
len: 16
CDR3nt: TGCGCCAGCAGCTCAGGACTGGTAGCAGCTAACTATGGCTACACCTTC
CDR3aa: CASSSGLVAANYGYTF

j_gene: TRBJ2-2
v_gene: TRBV6-6
abundance: .
d_gene: .
len: 12
CDR3nt: TGTGCCAGCAGTTACAGCACCGGGGAGCTGTTTTTT
CDR3aa: CASSYSTGELFF

j_gene: TRBJ2-2
v_gene: TRBV5-1
abundance: .
d_gene: .
len: 15
CDR3nt: TGCGCCAGCAGCTTGGTGACAGGAGCCACCGGGGAGCTGTTTTTT
CDR3aa: CASSLVTGATGELFF

j_gene: TRBJ2-3
v_gene: TRBV7-9
abundance: few
d_gene: .
len: 13
CDR3nt: TGTGCCACCGTGGGTTGGGCTGCGGATACGCAGTATTTT
CDR3aa: CATVGWAADTQYF

j_gene: TRBJ1-6
v_gene: TRBV30
abundance: .
d_gene: .
len: 14
CDR3nt: TGTGCCTGGAGCGAAAAGGGTTATAATTCACCCCTCCACTTT
CDR3aa: CAWSEKGYNSPLHF

j_gene: TRBJ1-2
v_gene: TRBV5-1
abundance: once
d_gene: .
len: 16
CDR3nt: TGCGCCAGCAGCTCGCAAGTCCAGGGGAGGCGGTATGGCTACACCTTC
CDR3aa: CASSSQVQGRRYGYTF

j_gene: TRBJ2-5
v_gene: TRBV5-1
abundance: .
d_gene: .
len: 15
CDR3nt: TGCGCCAGCAGCTTGGCGGGTCAGGGATTGGAGACCCAGTACTTC
CDR3aa: CASSLAGQGLETQYF

j_gene: TRBJ2-5
v_gene: TRBV5-4
abundance: .
d_gene: .
len: 12
CDR3nt: TGTGCCAGCAGCTACCAGGAACAGACCCAGTACTTC
CDR3aa: CASSYQEQTQYF

j_gene: TRBJ2-2
v_gene: TRBV30
abundance: .
d_gene: .
len: 14
CDR3nt: TGTGCCTGGAGTGTACTCCCGAACACCGGGGAGCTGTTTTTT
CDR3aa: CAWSVLPNTGELFF

j_gene: TRBJ2-1
v_gene: TRBV7-2
abundance: .
d_gene: TRBD1
len: 16
CDR3nt: TGTGCCAGCAGCTTTAAACCCAGGGGGCCATACAATGAGCAGTTCTTC
CDR3aa: CASSFKPRGPYNEQFF

j_gene: TRBJ1-4
v_gene: TRBV30
abundance: .
d_gene: .
len: 14
CDR3nt: TGTGCCTGGAGGACAGGTCTGAGCTTAGAAAAACTGTTTTTT
CDR3aa: CAWRTGLSLEKLFF

j_gene: TRBJ1-1
v_gene: TRBV3-1/TRBV3-2
abundance: .
d_gene: .
len: 14
CDR3nt: TGTGCCAGCAGCCTCGGAAGGGTGGACACTGAAGCTTTCTTT
CDR3aa: CASSLGRVDTEAFF

j_gene: TRBJ1-1
v_gene: TRBV9
abundance: .
d_gene: .
len: 15
CDR3nt: TGTGCCAGCAGCGTAGAGGCAGGGTGGAACACTGAAGCTTTCTTT
CDR3aa: CASSVEAGWNTEAFF

j_gene: TRBJ1-5
v_gene: TRBV18
abundance: .
d_gene: .
len: 14
CDR3nt: TGTGCCAGCTCACCCGTGAAGGTTAATCAGCCCCAGCATTTT
CDR3aa: CASSPVKVNQPQHF

j_gene: TRBJ1-2
v_gene: TRBV7-9
abundance: .
d_gene: .
len: 13
CDR3nt: TGTGCCAGCAGTTACTCCAACACGGGTGGCTACACCTTC
CDR3aa: CASSYSNTGGYTF

j_gene: TRBJ2-7
v_gene: TRBV6-2/TRBV6-3
abundance: .
d_gene: TRBD1
len: 15
CDR3nt: TGTGCCAGCAGCCCGGGACAGGGCTACTTCTACGAGCAGTACTTC
CDR3aa: CASSPGQGYFYEQYF

j_gene: TRBJ2-3
v_gene: TRBV30
abundance: .
d_gene: .
len: 10
CDR3nt: TGTGCCTGGAGTCAGGGTACGCAGTATTTT
CDR3aa: CAWSQGTQYF

j_gene: TRBJ1-2
v_gene: TRBV5-8
abundance: .
d_gene: .
len: 14
CDR3nt: TGTGCCAGCAGCTTGGGCCCGCGGGTGCATGGCTACACCTTC
CDR3aa: CASSLGPRVHGYTF

j_gene: TRBJ2-2
v_gene: TRBV6-4
abundance: few
d_gene: TRBD1
len: 14
CDR3nt: TGTGCCAGCAGTGACGGACAGGGGGCCGGGGAGCTGTTTTTT
CDR3aa: CASSDGQGAGELFF

j_gene: TRBJ1-3
v_gene: TRBV5-8
abundance: .
d_gene: .
len: 15
CDR3nt: TGTGCCAGCAGCTTGGTTTTGGCGGCTGGAAACACCATATATTTT
CDR3aa: CASSLVLAAGNTIYF

j_gene: TRBJ2-4
v_gene: TRBV4-1
abundance: .
d_gene: TRBD1
len: 15
CDR3nt: TGCGCCAGCAGCCTGGAATTGGGACAGGGGGGCATTCAGTACTTC
CDR3aa: CASSLELGQGGIQYF

j_gene: TRBJ1-4
v_gene: TRBV30
abundance: .
d_gene: .
len: 15
CDR3nt: TGTGCCTGGAGCGGGGATGGCAGGGGAAATGAAAAACTGTTTTTT
CDR3aa: CAWSGDGRGNEKLFF